What follows are 6 T cell receptor beta chains derived from one specimen sequenced in a study of graft-versus-host responses after intestinal transplantation. Antigen specificity for these receptors is unknown. Produced via immunoSEQ multiplex PCR; TCRdb's table is partial and in-frame only. The sample carries tens of thousands of clones, roughly 90% recorded once. The material was unstimulated CD4+ T cells sorted from spleen or lymph node cells, obtained before intestinal transplant. The source is a human donor who received an intestinal transplant.

The chain is built from TRBV7-9 and TRBJ2-5; D is ambiguous. Judging by the DNA end, TRBJ2-7 fits better; the J call may be wrong. Germline V gene data show CDR1 as SEHNR and CDR2 as FQNEAQ (reference sequence). CDR3 length equals 13 residues. CDR3: CASISLTPYEQYF. CDR3 in DNA: TGTGCCAGCATCTCGTTGACACCCTACGAGCAGTACTTC.

This chain connects TRBV4-1 to TRBJ1-2; TRBD1 aligns across 8 bases. CDR1 and CDR2 from the germline V gene are MGHRA and YSYEKL. CDR3 length: 14 residues. V lost 3 bases and J lost 11; bases outside the gene matches: 11. CDR3 DNA: TGCGCCAGCAGCCAGGCCTGGACAGGGTTTGGGTACACCTTC. Protein product: CASSQAWTGFGYTF.

Written as DNA, the CDR3 is TGTGCCAGCAGCTTAGGGGCCAACGGGGGCAATCAGCCCCAGCATTTT. Protein product: CASSLGANGGNQPQHF. The chain joins TRBV7-2 to TRBJ1-5; D is undetermined. The CDR3 loop spans 16 amino acids. V gave up 1 base and J gave up 2 bases, with 12 bases separating them. In germline, CDR1 is SGHTA, CDR2 FQGNSA.

The chain combines TRBV6-4 with TRBJ1-1; unclear D gene. Trimming stripped 4 bases from V and 1 base from J, with 13 bases between. CDR1 is MRHNA, CDR2 SNTAGT, per germline. The CDR3 covers 15 residues. CDR3 sequence (DNA): TGTGCCAGCAGTGGTTGTGGCAGACAGAACACTGAAGCTTTCTTT. It is translated as CASSGCGRQNTEAFF.

The rearrangement uses TRBV18 and TRBJ1-2; 7 nucleotides match TRBD1. CDR3 length: 16 amino acids. Germline V lookup: CDR1 KGHSH, CDR2 LQKENI. V gave up 2 bases and J gave up 7 bases; unmatched junction bases: 13. CDR3 region: CASSPGPQGSTGGYTF. The CDR3 DNA sequence: TGTGCCAGCTCACCAGGGCCACAGGGGAGTACCGGTGGCTACACCTTC.

The chain links TRBV7-8 to TRBJ1-2; the match to TRBD1 covers 8 bases. Per the germline V gene, CDR1 is SGHVS and CDR2 is FQNEAQ. This CDR3 contains 17 residues. Trimming cost V 5 bases and J 0 bases; bases outside gene matches: 11. The CDR3 protein is CASSPRTGSISNYGYTF. The CDR3 DNA reads as TGTGCCAGCAGCCCCAGGACAGGGTCCATATCTAACTATGGCTACACCTTC.